These T cell receptor beta chains were read from a single sample in a study of cytomegalovirus exposure and HLA in healthy donors. Profiled with immunoSEQ multiplex PCR; TCRdb holds only in-frame clones, not every one. The profile shows around 170,000 clones, around three quarters of them singletons. Sample: PBMCs. The receptors stem from a woman aged 45-65 years in good health and CMV-seropositive. Each CDR3 is given without its conserved first and last residue. The order of the fields is D gene, V gene, CDR3 protein. The D gene is left open where the match is weak.

d_call: TRBD1; v_call: TRBV11-2; cdr3_aa: ASSYGQGIIFGGGELF
d_call: .; v_call: TRBV28; cdr3_aa: ASGPRGDSAF
d_call: .; v_call: TRBV15; cdr3_aa: ATSVQYNSPLH
d_call: .; v_call: TRBV9; cdr3_aa: ASSVAQNMNTEAF
d_call: TRBD1; v_call: TRBV28; cdr3_aa: ASRQDRGQPGTNYGYT
d_call: TRBD2; v_call: TRBV2; cdr3_aa: ASGRLAANQLAF
d_call: TRBD2; v_call: TRBV11-2; cdr3_aa: ASSSHAGGTDTQY
d_call: .; v_call: TRBV11-3; cdr3_aa: ASSPEGQPPYNTGELF
d_call: .; v_call: TRBV10-3; cdr3_aa: AISVMRDQPQH
d_call: TRBD1; v_call: TRBV28; cdr3_aa: ASSLWDRPISGYT
d_call: TRBD2; v_call: TRBV7-9; cdr3_aa: ASSLQAGVEAQY
d_call: .; v_call: TRBV6-6; cdr3_aa: ASSYSRRGTKNIQY
d_call: .; v_call: TRBV11-1; cdr3_aa: ASSLQQGRSNSPLH
d_call: .; v_call: TRBV18; cdr3_aa: ASSPSAQVNLF
d_call: TRBD1; v_call: TRBV5-4; cdr3_aa: ASSRQGAQSDTQY
d_call: .; v_call: TRBV7-2; cdr3_aa: ASSLGGKGAGELF
d_call: TRBD1; v_call: TRBV29-1; cdr3_aa: SVGNWDRGSYEQY
d_call: TRBD1; v_call: TRBV27; cdr3_aa: ASSRQGIYEQY
d_call: TRBD2; v_call: TRBV7-2; cdr3_aa: ASSSGGLATQY
d_call: .; v_call: TRBV18; cdr3_aa: ASSPTGLAPQGETQY
d_call: .; v_call: TRBV9; cdr3_aa: ASSVVAGQAFNYGYT
d_call: .; v_call: TRBV5-4; cdr3_aa: ASSVPGQSVEQY
d_call: .; v_call: TRBV6-6; cdr3_aa: ASSFASRYPPNEQY
d_call: .; v_call: TRBV19; cdr3_aa: ASTQGLWETQY
d_call: .; v_call: TRBV5-1; cdr3_aa: ASSVDASRAETQY
d_call: .; v_call: TRBV15; cdr3_aa: ATSRDLRGSYNEQF
d_call: .; v_call: TRBV6-1; cdr3_aa: ASSDPFWKAGHPDTQY
d_call: TRBD1; v_call: TRBV6-1; cdr3_aa: ASRQGENTEAF
d_call: TRBD1; v_call: TRBV5-4; cdr3_aa: ASSYSGQGIWEQY
d_call: .; v_call: TRBV6-5; cdr3_aa: ASLRDNSGNTIY
d_call: TRBD2; v_call: TRBV9; cdr3_aa: ASSASGLGRSSYNEQF
d_call: TRBD2; v_call: TRBV5-1; cdr3_aa: ASSLQRGGYQETQY
d_call: .; v_call: TRBV25-1; cdr3_aa: ASSEYGQENIQY
d_call: .; v_call: TRBV7-2; cdr3_aa: ASSLGAYQETQY
d_call: TRBD1; v_call: TRBV19; cdr3_aa: ASSEQTGVNEQF
d_call: .; v_call: TRBV28; cdr3_aa: ASSFLGFTRVQKSYEQY
d_call: TRBD2; v_call: TRBV6-1; cdr3_aa: ASSEEGLAGDEQY
d_call: .; v_call: TRBV19; cdr3_aa: ASSIGLEQF
d_call: .; v_call: TRBV7-2; cdr3_aa: ASSFLTGELF
d_call: TRBD1; v_call: TRBV5-1; cdr3_aa: ASSLDRDRSNVLT
d_call: .; v_call: TRBV5-8; cdr3_aa: ASSFRGQGSPLH
d_call: .; v_call: TRBV28; cdr3_aa: ASSLPAGSGNIQY
d_call: TRBD1; v_call: TRBV28; cdr3_aa: ASRSTGGSGNTIY
d_call: .; v_call: TRBV5-1; cdr3_aa: ASSQGTEAYGYT
d_call: TRBD1; v_call: TRBV5-1; cdr3_aa: ASSLGGTGSYNEQF
d_call: .; v_call: TRBV18; cdr3_aa: ASSPREGGNEQY
d_call: .; v_call: TRBV5-1; cdr3_aa: ASSSQGTGELF
d_call: TRBD1; v_call: TRBV4-2; cdr3_aa: ASSPGTGGAPNYGYT
d_call: TRBD1; v_call: TRBV7-9; cdr3_aa: ASSKATGGLNQPQH
d_call: .; v_call: TRBV5-1; cdr3_aa: ASGDLDGLYGYT
d_call: TRBD1; v_call: TRBV27; cdr3_aa: ASSLGTGEETQY
d_call: .; v_call: TRBV7-9; cdr3_aa: SSSFLKRGYT
d_call: .; v_call: TRBV4-2; cdr3_aa: ASSPEAGFNYGYT
d_call: TRBD2; v_call: TRBV5-1; cdr3_aa: ASSLSTSGTGELF
d_call: TRBD1; v_call: TRBV18; cdr3_aa: ASSLGQGNQPQH
d_call: .; v_call: TRBV5-1; cdr3_aa: ASSSRGNGEKLF
d_call: TRBD1; v_call: TRBV6-1; cdr3_aa: ASRTGTGSGNTIY
d_call: TRBD1; v_call: TRBV27; cdr3_aa: ASKRQGGTDTQY
d_call: .; v_call: TRBV14; cdr3_aa: ASSQQDIYLQETQY